A single sample gave rise to the 25 T cell receptor beta chains below, sequenced in a study of blood T cells in healthy people across ages. The authors ran a second PCR of 7 to 11 cycles using a sample-barcoded 5' primer and a J-beta primer mix. A single record per CDR3 protein comes from TCRdb applying MiXCR to the 5' RACE reads. In the table there are roughly 1.5 million distinct CDR3 sequences, approximately 42% of which are singletons. Sequences were obtained from blood. Every receptor here comes from a woman aged 18-29 years in good health.

The DNA for the CDR3 is TGTGCCAGCAGCTTAATGTTGGGTGGGAGCTCCTACGAGCAGTACTTC. The encoded protein is CASSLMLGGSSYEQYF. The rearrangement uses TRBV7-2 and TRBJ2-7, with D tentatively TRBD2 (5 bases). V lost 2 bases to trimming and J lost 0 bases, with 14 bases between them. This CDR3 has 16 amino acids. Germline-derived CDR1 and CDR2 are SGHTA and FQGNSA. Full variable domain (missing parts from reference TRBV7-2 and TRBJ2-7): GAGVSQSPSNKVTEKGKDVELRCDPISGHTALYWYRQSLGQGLEFLIYFQGNSAPDKSGLPSDRFSAERTGGSVSTLTIQRTQQEDSAVYLCASSLMLGGSSYEQYFGPGTRLTVT.

This clonotype was detected only a few times. V is TRBV27 and J is TRBJ2-5; TRBD2 aligns across 9 bases. The CDR3 length is 17 residues. After removal of 4 bases from V and 2 bases from J, the junction contained 11 bases not matched to a gene. Germline V gene lookup returns CDR1 MNHEY and CDR2 SMNVEV (reference sequence). CDR3 nucleotide sequence: TGTGCCAGCAGTTCTCCAGCGGGGGGACTCCTTCAAGAGACCCAGTACTTC. Its protein product is CASSSPAGGLLQETQYF.

The rearrangement uses TRBV27 and TRBJ2-1; D possibly corresponds to TRBD2 (6 bases). CDR3 length: 16 residues. The germline gives CDR1 MNHEY, CDR2 SMNVEV (reference sequence). Trimming stripped 5 bases from V and 6 bases from J, with 20 bases between. CDR3 sequence (DNA): TGTGCCAGCAGTAGGGGTTACCGGGCCGGGGGCAATGAGCAGTTCTTC. This encodes CASSRGYRAGGNEQFF.

This clonotype showed up just once. The rearrangement links TRBV12-3 or TRBV12-4 to TRBJ1-2; D is undetermined. The CDR3 is 15 amino acids. V was shortened by 3 bases and J by 4 bases, with 15 bases between the two germline ends. CDR3 protein: CASSLAGPPGYGYTF. DNA of the CDR3: TGTGCCAGCAGTTTGGCCGGGCCCCCTGGCTATGGCTACACCTTC.

This sequence joins TRBV5-1 and TRBJ2-5; 9 nucleotides agree with TRBD2. Looked up from germline, CDR1 is SGHRS and CDR2 is YFSETQ. The CDR3 consists of 15 residues. After removal of 3 bases from V and 11 bases from J, the junction contained 14 bases not matched to a gene. This chain's CDR3 is CASSYQREENNEQYF. The CDR3 DNA reads as TGCGCCAGCAGCTACCAGCGGGAGGAAAATAATGAGCAGTACTTC.

The chain recombines TRBV20-1 with TRBJ1-5; D is unclear. The CDR3 is 12 amino acids. V lost 3 bases to trimming and J lost 5 bases, with 8 bases between them. Germline values: CDR1 DFQATT, CDR2 SNEGSKA (reference sequence). The CDR3 loop reads CSARRTDQPQHF. CDR3 nucleotide sequence: TGCAGTGCTAGGCGCACAGATCAGCCCCAGCATTTT.

This clonotype was found many times. Relative to the germline gene, one junction end is altered; a read error may explain this. The rearrangement uses TRBV5-1 and TRBJ2-1; 8 bases agree with TRBD2. The CDR3 contains 16 residues. From germline, CDR1 is SGHRS and CDR2 YFSETQ. The CDR3 here is CASSLVAGSSYNEQFF. CDR3 nucleotides: TGTGCCAGCAGCTTGGTAGCGGGGAGCTCCTACAATGAGCAGTTCTTC.

The chain has TRBV7-4 and TRBJ1-4; D is possibly TRBD1 (6 bases). Germline CDR1 and CDR2: SGHVT and SQSDAQ. The CDR3 runs to 15 residues. The V and J ends lost 5 bases and 7 bases respectively, with 17 bases between them. This CDR3 reads CASSPWAGVREKLFF. The CDR3 DNA sequence: TGTGCCAGCAGCCCTTGGGCAGGGGTTCGTGAAAAACTGTTTTTT. The full variable domain, in which reference TRBV7-4 and TRBJ1-4 provide the parts outside the CDR3, is GAGVSQSPRYKVAKRGRDVALRCDSISGHVTLYWYRQTLGQGSEVLTYSQSDAQRDKSGRPSGRFSAERPERSVSTLKIQRTEQGDSAVYLCASSPWAGVREKLFFGSGTQLSVL.

The J gene is TRBJ2-1, the V gene TRBV20-1, with TRBD1 matching 8 bases. Germline trimming cut 6 bases from V and 1 base from J; bases unmatched to any gene: 5. Germline CDR1 is DFQATT and CDR2 is SNEGSKA (reference sequence). The CDR3 consists of 14 residues. The CDR3 nucleotides are TGCAGTGCAATAACAGGGGGGTCCTACAATGAGCAGTTCTTC. Translating gives CSAITGGSYNEQFF.

This clonotype was seen a few times. J is TRBJ2-1 and V is TRBV5-1; D call uncertain. In germline, CDR1 is SGHRS, CDR2 YFSETQ. This CDR3 comprises 15 residues. Trimming stripped 2 bases from V and 0 bases from J, with 9 bases between. The CDR3 here is CASSLIADSYNEQFF. DNA for the CDR3: TGCGCCAGCAGCTTAATAGCAGACTCCTACAATGAGCAGTTCTTC.

The gene calls are TRBV7-2 and TRBJ2-7, with 8 bases aligning to TRBD2. Germline loops: CDR1 SGHTA, CDR2 FQGNSA. V was pared by 2 bases and J by 4 bases, with 7 bases of the junction left unmatched. The CDR3 is made up of 15 amino acids. CDR3 nucleotide sequence: TGTGCCAGCAGCTTAATGGGCGGGAGGATTTACGAGCAGTACTTC. Protein product: CASSLMGGRIYEQYF.

The rearrangement links TRBV5-6 to TRBJ2-7; 10 positions match TRBD1. With V trimmed by 5 bases and J by 0 bases, 8 bases remained unmatched. The germline V gene encodes CDR1 SGHDT and CDR2 YYEEEE. The CDR3 spans 16 residues. The CDR3 DNA reads TGTGCCAGCAGTCCGACAGGGGGCTTTAGCTCCTACGAGCAGTACTTC. It yields the protein CASSPTGGFSSYEQYF.

Notes on this clonotype: A much larger clonotype is one base distant, so this may be a read error. The gene calls are TRBV7-2 and TRBJ2-5; 7 nucleotides match TRBD1. Trimming took 5 bases from V and 6 from J; bases not matched to a gene: 9. Germline CDR1 SGHTA, CDR2 FQGNSA. This CDR3 has 14 residues. CDR3 region: CASSPNRGRKTQYF. DNA of the CDR3: TGTGCCAGCAGCCCAAACAGGGGAAGAAAGACCCAGTACTTC.

As for this clonotype: This may come from a read error, since a much larger clone is one base off. This chain links TRBV9 with TRBJ2-1; TRBD2 agrees at 9 bases. TRBJ2-7 explains the end of the DNA better; the J call may be wrong. Germline-derived CDR1 and CDR2 are SGDLS and YYNGEE. The CDR3 has 15 residues. The CDR3 is CASSFSGGAKNEQYF. The CDR3 coding sequence is TGTGCCAGCAGCTTTAGCGGGGGCGCTAAAAATGAGCAGTACTTC.

This clonotype appeared a few times. The chain links TRBV6-1 to TRBJ2-7; the match to TRBD1 covers 8 bases. Germline CDR1 is MNHNS and CDR2 is SASEGT. The CDR3 length is 14 residues. Trimming at V came to 4 bases and at J to 3 bases, leaving 5 bases not matched to a gene. CDR3 in DNA: TGTGCCAGCAGTGGCCGGACAGGGCGCTACGAGCAGTACTTC. This translates into CASSGRTGRYEQYF.

This clonotype has just a few counts. The chain joins TRBV12-3 or TRBV12-4 to TRBJ2-7; D remains ambiguous. The germline V and J ends were trimmed by 2 bases and 5 bases, with 10 bases remaining between them. The CDR3 is 13 residues long. The CDR3 DNA reads as TGTGCCAGCAGTTTAACCCGACGGGACGAGCAGTACTTC. Translated: CASSLTRRDEQYF.

This sequence joins TRBV6-2 or TRBV6-3 and TRBJ2-5, with 7 bases identical to TRBD1. The J call may be wrong; the DNA end is better matched by TRBJ2-7. Germline-derived CDR1 and CDR2 are MNHEY and SVGEGT. This CDR3 spans 14 amino acids. The CDR3 spells CASTRQGAAYEQYF. The CDR3 bases are TGTGCCAGCACCAGACAGGGAGCGGCCTACGAGCAGTACTTC.

This clonotype was recorded only once. The chain links TRBV20-1 to TRBJ2-7; 8 bases are a match to TRBD2. V lost 0 bases to trimming and J lost 3 bases; unmatched junction nucleotides: 10. This CDR3 spans 16 amino acids. Per germline, CDR1 DFQATT and CDR2 SNEGSKA (reference sequence). For the CDR3, the DNA is TGCAGTGCTAGAGATCGGAGAGTAGCGGGAAACTACGAGCAGTACTTC. Translation gives CSARDRRVAGNYEQYF.

This clonotype is judged large. This chain uses TRBV20-1 with TRBJ1-2; D unclear. V was cut by 0 bases and J by 8 bases, with 7 bases left in between. The CDR3 extends over 11 amino acids. Germline V CDR1 and CDR2: DFQATT, SNEGSKA (reference sequence). The CDR3 region is CSARDIPGYTF. In DNA, the CDR3 is TGCAGTGCTAGAGATATACCCGGCTACACCTTC.

The chain combines TRBV29-1 with TRBJ1-1; D uncertain. Germline V gives CDR1 SQVTM, CDR2 ANQGSEA. This CDR3 is built from 12 residues. Between the trimmed V and J ends, which lost 5 bases and 2 bases, there was a span of 9 bases. CDR3 coding DNA: TGCAGCGTTACCGACGGTAACACTGAAGCTTTCTTT. It yields the protein CSVTDGNTEAFF.

The chain links TRBV24-1 to TRBJ1-2; TRBD1 is a possible D gene (5 bases). From germline, CDR1 is KGHDR and CDR2 SFDVKD. Trimming took off 1 base at V and 2 bases at J, with 7 bases between the two ends. The CDR3 is 14 residues long. The CDR3 bases are TGTGCCACCAGTGATTTACAGGCAAACTATGGCTACACCTTC. This codes for CATSDLQANYGYTF.

The V call is TRBV25-1, the J call TRBJ1-5; D is uncertain. This CDR3 has 16 amino acids. Germline CDR1 MGHDK, CDR2 SYGVNS. V lost 2 bases and J 0 bases, leaving 11 bases between the germline ends. The CDR3 nucleotides are TGTGCCAGCAGTGAACCTGGGCTAAATAGCAATCAGCCCCAGCATTTT. Translating it yields CASSEPGLNSNQPQHF.

V and J are TRBV4-3 and TRBJ1-1, with D hard to call. This CDR3 has 13 residues. The V gene lost 4 bases and the J gene lost 4 bases, with 10 bases spanning the gap. The germline CDR1 and CDR2 sequences are LGHNA and YSLEER. CDR3 bases: TGCGCCAGCAGCCGCCAAGCGCGCACTGAAGCTTTCTTT. Translated: CASSRQARTEAFF.

Details on this clonotype: This may arise from a read error, as a much more abundant clone is one base away. V usage is TRBV7-9 and J usage is TRBJ2-1, with TRBD1 matching over 7 bases. The J call may be incorrect, as the DNA end agrees better with TRBJ2-7. Germline values: CDR1 SEHNR, CDR2 FQNEAQ (reference sequence). The CDR3 length is 16 residues. CDR3 residues: CASSLTGTATYNEQYF. As DNA, the CDR3 is TGTGCCAGCAGCTTAACCGGGACAGCTACCTACAATGAGCAGTACTTC.

This clonotype was recorded at least ten times. This sequence joins TRBV3-1 and TRBJ2-7; maybe TRBD2 (6 bases). Trimming pared 0 bases from V and 0 bases from J, leaving 9 bases between. Germline V CDR1 and CDR2: LGHDT, YNNKEL (reference sequence). The CDR3 is 15 residues long. The CDR3 loop reads CASSQERGGSYEQYF. The CDR3 DNA reads TGTGCCAGCAGCCAAGAACGGGGAGGCTCCTACGAGCAGTACTTC.